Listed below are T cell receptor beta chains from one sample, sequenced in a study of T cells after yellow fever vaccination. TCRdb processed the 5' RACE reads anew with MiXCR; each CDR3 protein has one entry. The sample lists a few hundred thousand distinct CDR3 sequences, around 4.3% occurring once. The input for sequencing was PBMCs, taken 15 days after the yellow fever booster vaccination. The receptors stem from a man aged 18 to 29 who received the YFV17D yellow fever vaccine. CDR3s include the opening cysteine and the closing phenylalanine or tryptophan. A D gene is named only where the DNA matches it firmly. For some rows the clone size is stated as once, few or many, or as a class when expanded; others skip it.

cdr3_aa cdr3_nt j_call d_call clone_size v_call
CSATTSGGASLTDTQYF TGCAGTGCCACGACTAGCGGGGGGGCGTCACTCACAGATACGCAGTATTTT TRBJ2-3 TRBD2 many TRBV20-1
CATSRDRGWETQYF TGTGCCACCAGCAGAGACAGGGGCTGGGAGACCCAGTACTTC TRBJ2-5 . few TRBV15
CASSYGGAGDTQYF TGTGCCAGCAGTTACGGGGGGGCCGGAGATACGCAGTATTTT TRBJ2-3 TRBD2 many TRBV12-3/TRBV12-4
CASSTTGHTEAFF TGTGCCAGCAGCACCACTGGGCACACTGAAGCTTTCTTT TRBJ1-1 . few TRBV5-6
CSAKQGAGYEQYF TGCAGTGCCAAACAGGGGGCGGGCTACGAGCAGTACTTC TRBJ2-7 TRBD1 . TRBV20-1
CASSLAGLDSPLHF TGCGCCAGCAGCTTGGCCGGGTTGGATTCACCCCTCCACTTT TRBJ1-6 . many TRBV5-1
CASSDPGQGAETQYF TGTGCCAGCAGTGATCCGGGACAGGGAGCGGAGACCCAGTACTTC TRBJ2-5 TRBD1 many TRBV25-1
CASSLGLGKTQYF TGTGCCAGCAGCTTAGGGCTGGGAAAGACCCAGTACTTC TRBJ2-5 . many TRBV11-3
CASSADTVGSPLHF TGCGCCAGCAGCGCCGACACCGTAGGTTCACCCCTCCACTTT TRBJ1-6 . few TRBV5-1
CATQRTTSYNEQFF TGCGCCACACAAAGGACTACTAGCTACAATGAGCAGTTCTTC TRBJ2-1 . . TRBV4-1
CASSPDTDTEAFF TGCGCCAGCAGCCCCGACACCGACACTGAAGCTTTCTTT TRBJ1-1 . many TRBV5-1
CASSSLSLAGAYNEQFF TGTGCCAGCAGCTCCCTTTCCTTAGCGGGGGCTTACAATGAGCAGTTCTTC TRBJ2-1 TRBD2 many TRBV7-2
CASSQESGLAGGTGELFF TGCGCCAGCAGCCAAGAATCGGGGCTAGCGGGGGGCACCGGGGAGCTGTTTTTT TRBJ2-2 TRBD2 few TRBV4-3
CASSQQASANYGYTF TGTGCCAGCAGTCAACAGGCTTCCGCTAACTATGGCTACACCTTC TRBJ1-2 . . TRBV27
CAIGQADEQFF TGTGCCATCGGCCAAGCGGATGAGCAGTTCTTC TRBJ2-1 . few TRBV6-2/TRBV6-3
CASSGPTLSSTDTQYF TGTGCCAGCAGTGGTCCTACGCTCTCTAGCACAGATACGCAGTATTTT TRBJ2-3 . many TRBV6-5
CASGVRVGTNEKLFF TGTGCCAGCGGGGTTCGTGTGGGCACTAATGAAAAACTGTTTTTT TRBJ1-4 . . TRBV12-3/TRBV12-4
CSEGTGNYGYTF TGCAGTGAAGGGACAGGAAACTATGGCTACACCTTC TRBJ1-2 TRBD1 many TRBV20-1
CASSPGAAHEQYF TGTGCCAGCAGTCCGGGGGCAGCGCACGAGCAGTACTTC TRBJ2-7 . many TRBV7-3
CASSPSGGVNYGYTF TGTGCCAGCAGCCCCTCAGGGGGTGTCAACTATGGCTACACCTTC TRBJ1-2 TRBD1 . TRBV11-1
CSVEVGGSGNTIYF TGCAGCGTTGAGGTCGGCGGCTCTGGAAACACCATATATTTT TRBJ1-3 . many TRBV29-1
CASRFPSHTEAFF TGTGCCAGCCGATTCCCAAGTCATACTGAAGCTTTCTTT TRBJ1-1 . . TRBV6-6
CSAPPNQAPNEKLFF TGCAGTGCCCCGCCGAACCAAGCCCCTAATGAAAAACTGTTTTTT TRBJ1-4 . many TRBV20-1
CASSQVAGGNEQFF TGTGCCAGCAGCCAGGTAGCGGGGGGCAATGAGCAGTTCTTC TRBJ2-1 TRBD2 . TRBV4-2
CASTLRGSGANVLTF TGTGCCAGCACGCTCCGGGGATCCGGGGCCAACGTCCTGACTTTC TRBJ2-6 . many TRBV12-3/TRBV12-4
CASSSGQHYGYTF TGTGCCAGCAGTTCCGGACAGCACTATGGCTACACCTTC TRBJ1-2 . . TRBV6-5
CASSWTGETYEQYF TGTGCCAGTAGTTGGACAGGGGAAACCTACGAGCAGTACTTC TRBJ2-7 TRBD1 . TRBV19
CASSQPEGSGANVLTF TGCGCCAGCAGCCAACCCGAGGGCTCTGGGGCCAACGTCCTGACTTTC TRBJ2-6 . many TRBV4-3
CASSPISGEYQETQYF TGTGCCAGCAGCCCCATCTCGGGGGAATACCAAGAGACCCAGTACTTC TRBJ2-5 . few TRBV3-1
CASSLTGAEAFF TGTGCCAGCAGCTTAACGGGGGCTGAAGCTTTCTTT TRBJ1-1 . many TRBV7-2
CASSLDRGAKETQYF TGCGCCAGCAGCTTGGACAGGGGGGCAAAAGAGACCCAGTACTTC TRBJ2-5 TRBD1 many TRBV5-1
CASNPLSGPYEQYF TGTGCCAGCAACCCCCTTAGTGGGCCCTACGAGCAGTACTTC TRBJ2-7 . few TRBV7-9
CASSQRETGEYNEQFF TGCGCCAGCAGCCAAAGGGAGACAGGAGAGTACAATGAGCAGTTCTTC TRBJ2-1 . many TRBV4-1
CASSRDRPGNTIYF TGCGCCAGCAGCCGGGACAGGCCTGGAAACACCATATATTTT TRBJ1-3 TRBD1 few TRBV5-1
CASSYYGDRVYEQYF TGTGCCAGCAGTTACTACGGCGACAGGGTATACGAGCAGTACTTC TRBJ2-7 TRBD1 few TRBV6-6
CASSQVAGDQETQYF TGTGCCAGCAGCCAGGTGGCGGGAGACCAAGAGACCCAGTACTTC TRBJ2-5 TRBD2 many TRBV7-2
CATSRDPGTGISYGYTF TGTGCCACCAGCAGAGATCCTGGGACAGGGATCAGCTATGGCTACACCTTC TRBJ1-2 TRBD1 many TRBV15
CASSRSTISTDTQYF TGCGCCAGCAGCCGTTCCACAATTAGCACAGATACGCAGTATTTT TRBJ2-3 . few TRBV5-1
CASSLRYRETYGYTF TGTGCCAGCAGCTTGAGGTACAGGGAGACCTATGGCTACACCTTC TRBJ1-2 . . TRBV5-7
CASGLVGSGYPPGELFF TGTGCTAGTGGTTTGGTAGGGTCGGGGTATCCGCCGGGGGAGCTGTTTTTT TRBJ2-2 . few TRBV12-5
CSALSAVNTEAFF TGCAGTGCTCTTTCGGCGGTGAACACTGAAGCTTTCTTT TRBJ1-1 . many TRBV20-1
CSARTETYGQYF TGCAGTGCTAGGACGGAGACCTACGGGCAGTACTTC TRBJ2-7 . . TRBV20-1
CASSQTGTPGYTF TGCGCCAGCAGCCAAACCGGGACTCCTGGCTACACCTTC TRBJ1-2 . many TRBV4-3
CASSRGGRGGETQYF TGTGCCAGCAGTCGAGGTGGAAGGGGTGGGGAGACCCAGTACTTC TRBJ2-5 . many TRBV25-1
CASSALSDSTSTDTQYF TGTGCCAGCAGCGCGCTGTCGGACTCCACTAGCACAGATACGCAGTATTTT TRBJ2-3 . few TRBV9
CASSPDFSYNSPLHF TGTGCCAGCAGCCCGGACTTTTCCTATAATTCACCCCTCCACTTT TRBJ1-6 . few TRBV5-6
CASSFRPSGLPLYEQYF TGTGCCAGCAGTTTTCGACCCTCAGGGCTACCTCTCTACGAGCAGTACTTC TRBJ2-7 . . TRBV12-3/TRBV12-4
CASSTGTIDYGYTF TGTGCCAGCTCTACCGGGACAATCGACTATGGCTACACCTTC TRBJ1-2 . few TRBV18
CSARDNRGGEPQHF TGCAGTGCTAGAGATAACAGGGGGGGGGAGCCCCAGCATTTT TRBJ1-5 TRBD1 many TRBV20-1